This is a list of T cell receptor beta chains from one sample in a study of Ad26.COV2.S vaccination and SARS-CoV-2 variants. Clones were sequenced by immunoSEQ multiplex PCR, and TCRdb holds only the in-frame ones, with some missing. The sample consists of some 340,000 clones, 85% of them appearing once. The sequencing here drew on peripheral blood, taken in a trial of Ad26.COV2.S vaccine versus placebo. The source of these receptors is a person between 18 and 60 years old who received the Ad26.COV2.S COVID-19 vaccine or a placebo. CDR3s include the opening cysteine and the closing phenylalanine or tryptophan. Fields, in order: J gene, V gene, D gene, clone size, CDR3 DNA, CDR3 protein. The D gene is left open where the match is weak. Expanded clones get a size class; other rows say once, few or many, or leave the size out.

J: TRBJ2-1
V: TRBV7-3
D: .
size: .
DNA: TGTGCCAGCAGCTCAAGGACCTTACTAGCTGGTGAGCAGTTCTTC
CDR3: CASSSRTLLAGEQFF

J: TRBJ1-6
V: TRBV9
D: .
size: .
DNA: TGTGCCAGCAGCTCCAAGGACCGGGCTAATTCACCCCTCCACTTT
CDR3: CASSSKDRANSPLHF

J: TRBJ2-2
V: TRBV5-1
D: .
size: .
DNA: TGCGCCAGCAGCTCAGGGTCGGGGACCGGGGAGCTGTTTTTT
CDR3: CASSSGSGTGELFF

J: TRBJ2-5
V: TRBV28
D: TRBD1
size: .
DNA: TGTGCCAGCAGTAACGGGGACAGGGGATCAGAGACCCAGTACTTC
CDR3: CASSNGDRGSETQYF

J: TRBJ2-5
V: TRBV6-1
D: .
size: .
DNA: TGTGCCAGCAGTGAGACGGGACACTCTCCCCAGTACTTC
CDR3: CASSETGHSPQYF

J: TRBJ1-2
V: TRBV7-9
D: TRBD1
size: .
DNA: TGTGCCAGCAGCCCCTGGGACAGCGATAACTATGGCTACACCTTC
CDR3: CASSPWDSDNYGYTF

J: TRBJ2-1
V: TRBV6-6
D: TRBD1
size: .
DNA: TGTGCCAGCAGTTGGGGACAGTACAATGAGCAGTTCTTC
CDR3: CASSWGQYNEQFF

J: TRBJ2-7
V: TRBV27
D: .
size: .
DNA: TGTGCCACTTACGGGACAAACTACTACGAGCAGTACTTC
CDR3: CATYGTNYYEQYF

J: TRBJ1-2
V: TRBV3-1/TRBV3-2
D: .
size: .
DNA: TGTGCCAGCAGCCCGGGACCACAATGGGGTGGCTACACCTTC
CDR3: CASSPGPQWGGYTF

J: TRBJ2-7
V: TRBV5-1
D: .
size: .
DNA: TGCGCCAGCAGCTTGGAAGGTCGCGAGCAGTACTTC
CDR3: CASSLEGREQYF

J: TRBJ1-3
V: TRBV5-6
D: .
size: .
DNA: TGTGCCAGCAGCTTCGACTCTGGCAGCGCGGGAAACACCATATATTTT
CDR3: CASSFDSGSAGNTIYF

J: TRBJ2-2
V: TRBV10-2
D: TRBD1
size: few
DNA: TGCGCCAGCAGGCCCGGACAGGTGGACACCGGGGAGCTGTTTTTT
CDR3: CASRPGQVDTGELFF

J: TRBJ2-2
V: TRBV10-3
D: TRBD2
size: .
DNA: TGTGCCATCAGACTGACTAGCGCAAACGGGGAGCTGTTTTTT
CDR3: CAIRLTSANGELFF

J: TRBJ1-2
V: TRBV27
D: TRBD1
size: .
DNA: TGTGCCAGCAGTACCGGGACAGGCTATGGCTACACCTTC
CDR3: CASSTGTGYGYTF

J: TRBJ2-7
V: TRBV11-3
D: .
size: .
DNA: TGTGCCAGCAGCTTAGATCTCGTTGTGCGGGAGCAGTACTTC
CDR3: CASSLDLVVREQYF

J: TRBJ1-1
V: TRBV10-3
D: .
size: once
DNA: TGTGCCATCAGTGCCGGAGGGAACACTGAAGCTTTCTTT
CDR3: CAISAGGNTEAFF

J: TRBJ2-7
V: TRBV6-5
D: TRBD1
size: .
DNA: TGTGCCAGCAGGGCGGACAGGGTCTCCTACGAGCAGTACTTC
CDR3: CASRADRVSYEQYF

J: TRBJ2-1
V: TRBV11-2
D: TRBD2
size: .
DNA: TGTGCCAGCAGCTTAGGGGAGGGTAGATCCTACAATGAGCAGTTCTTC
CDR3: CASSLGEGRSYNEQFF

J: TRBJ2-3
V: TRBV19
D: TRBD2
size: .
DNA: TGTGCCAGTAGCGCCTCACTAGCGGGGTTTGATACGCAGTATTTT
CDR3: CASSASLAGFDTQYF